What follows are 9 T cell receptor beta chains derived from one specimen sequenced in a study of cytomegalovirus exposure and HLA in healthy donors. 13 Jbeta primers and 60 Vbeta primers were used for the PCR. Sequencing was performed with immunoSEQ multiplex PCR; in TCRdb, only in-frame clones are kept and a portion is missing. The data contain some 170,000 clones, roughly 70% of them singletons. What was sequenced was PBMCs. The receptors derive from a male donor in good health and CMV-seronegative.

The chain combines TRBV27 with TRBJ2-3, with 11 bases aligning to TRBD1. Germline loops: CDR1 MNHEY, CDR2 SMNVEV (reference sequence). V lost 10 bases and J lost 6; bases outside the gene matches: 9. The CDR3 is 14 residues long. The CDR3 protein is CATSMDRGHDTQYF. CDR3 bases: TGTGCCACCTCAATGGACAGGGGGCATGATACGCAGTATTTT.

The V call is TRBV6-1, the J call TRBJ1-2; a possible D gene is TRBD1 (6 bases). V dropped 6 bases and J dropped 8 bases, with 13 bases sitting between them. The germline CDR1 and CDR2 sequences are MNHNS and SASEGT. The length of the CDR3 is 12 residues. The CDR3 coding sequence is TGTGCCAGCAGCTTAACAGGGAACGGCTACACCTTC. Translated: CASSLTGNGYTF.

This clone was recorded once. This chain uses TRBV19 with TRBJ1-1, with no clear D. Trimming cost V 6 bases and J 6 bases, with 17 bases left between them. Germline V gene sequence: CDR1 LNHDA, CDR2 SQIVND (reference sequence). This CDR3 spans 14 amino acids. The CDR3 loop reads CASSPRSKAAEAFF. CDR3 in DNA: TGTGCCAGTAGCCCCCGGTCCAAGGCGGCTGAAGCTTTCTTT.

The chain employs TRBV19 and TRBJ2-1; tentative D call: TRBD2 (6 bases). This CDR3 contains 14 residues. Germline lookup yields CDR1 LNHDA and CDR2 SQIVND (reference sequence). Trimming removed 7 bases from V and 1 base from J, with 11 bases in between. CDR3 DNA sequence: TGTGCCAGTACCGCCGGGGGATCCTACAATGAGCAGTTCTTC. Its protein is CASTAGGSYNEQFF.

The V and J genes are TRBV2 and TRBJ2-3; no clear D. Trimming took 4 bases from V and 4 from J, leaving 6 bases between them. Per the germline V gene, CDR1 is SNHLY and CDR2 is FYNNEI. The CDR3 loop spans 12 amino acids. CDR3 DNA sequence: TGTGCCAGCAGTGTAGCCGCAGATACGCAGTATTTT. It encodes CASSVAADTQYF.

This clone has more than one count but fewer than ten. The CDR3 sequence is CASSLQGISGNTIYF. In nucleotides, the CDR3 is TGTGCCAGCAGTTTACAGGGTATCTCTGGAAACACCATATATTTT. The chain recombines TRBV6-1 with TRBJ1-3; D may be TRBD1 (6 bases). With 5 bases removed from V and 0 bases from J, the gap between germline ends came to 11 bases. Germline assignment: CDR1 MNHNS and CDR2 SASEGT. The length of the CDR3 is 15 residues.

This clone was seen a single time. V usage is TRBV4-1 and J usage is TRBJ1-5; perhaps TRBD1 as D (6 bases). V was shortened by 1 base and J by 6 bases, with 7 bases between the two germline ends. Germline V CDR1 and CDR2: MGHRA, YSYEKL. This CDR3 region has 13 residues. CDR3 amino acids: CASSQAGAQPQHF. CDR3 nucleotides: TGCGCCAGCAGCCAAGCAGGGGCTCAGCCCCAGCATTTT.

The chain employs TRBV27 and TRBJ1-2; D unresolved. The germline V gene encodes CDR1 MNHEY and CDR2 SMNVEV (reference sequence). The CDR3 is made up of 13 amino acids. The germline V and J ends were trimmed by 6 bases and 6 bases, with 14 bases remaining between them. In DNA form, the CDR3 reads TGTGCCAGCAGCCTCTACAGTACCGATGGCTACACCTTC. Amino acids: CASSLYSTDGYTF.

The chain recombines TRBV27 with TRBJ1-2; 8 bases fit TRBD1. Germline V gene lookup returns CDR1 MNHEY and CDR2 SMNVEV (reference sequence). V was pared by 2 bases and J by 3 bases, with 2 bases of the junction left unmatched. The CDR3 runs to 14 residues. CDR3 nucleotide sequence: TGTGCCAGCAGTTTAGGGACAGGCGACTATGGCTACACCTTC. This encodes CASSLGTGDYGYTF.